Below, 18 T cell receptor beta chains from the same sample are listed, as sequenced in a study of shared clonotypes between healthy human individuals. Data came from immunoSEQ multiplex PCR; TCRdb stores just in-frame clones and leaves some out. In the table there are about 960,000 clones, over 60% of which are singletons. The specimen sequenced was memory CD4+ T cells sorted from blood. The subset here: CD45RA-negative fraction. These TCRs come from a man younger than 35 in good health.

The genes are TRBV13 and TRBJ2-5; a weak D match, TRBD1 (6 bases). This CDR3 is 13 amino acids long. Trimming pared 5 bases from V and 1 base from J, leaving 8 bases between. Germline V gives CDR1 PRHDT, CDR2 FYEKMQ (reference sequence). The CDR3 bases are TGTGCCAGCAGCCCGGACAGCCAAGAGACCCAGTACTTC. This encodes CASSPDSQETQYF. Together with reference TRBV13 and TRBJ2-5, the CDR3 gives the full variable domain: AAGVIQSPRHLIKEKRETATLKCYPIPRHDTVYWYQQGPGQDPQFLISFYEKMQSDKGSIPDRFSAQQFSDYHSELNMSSLELGDSALYFCASSPDSQETQYFGPGTRLLVL.

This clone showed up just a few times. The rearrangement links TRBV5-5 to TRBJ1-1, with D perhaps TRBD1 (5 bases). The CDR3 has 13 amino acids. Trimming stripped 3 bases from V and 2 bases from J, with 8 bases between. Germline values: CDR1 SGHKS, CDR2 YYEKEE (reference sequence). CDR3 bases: TGTGCCAGCAGCTGGACACGAAACACTGAAGCTTTCTTT. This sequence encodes CASSWTRNTEAFF.

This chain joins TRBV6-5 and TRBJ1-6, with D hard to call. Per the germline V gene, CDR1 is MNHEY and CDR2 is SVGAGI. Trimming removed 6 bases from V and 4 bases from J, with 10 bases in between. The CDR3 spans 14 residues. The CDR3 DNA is TGTGCCAGCAGCAGGACCGATTATAATTCACCCCTCCACTTT. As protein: CASSRTDYNSPLHF.

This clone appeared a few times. CDR3 loop: CASSQDLSRYGRASGANVLTF. The CDR3 nucleotides are TGTGCCAGCAGCCAAGATCTTTCCCGATACGGGAGGGCCTCTGGGGCCAACGTCCTGACTTTC. This rearrangement joins TRBV4-2 to TRBJ2-6; 8 bases fit TRBD2. V lost 0 bases and J lost 0; bases outside the gene matches: 13. The CDR3 covers 21 residues. Germline V CDR1 and CDR2: LGHNA, YNFKEQ.

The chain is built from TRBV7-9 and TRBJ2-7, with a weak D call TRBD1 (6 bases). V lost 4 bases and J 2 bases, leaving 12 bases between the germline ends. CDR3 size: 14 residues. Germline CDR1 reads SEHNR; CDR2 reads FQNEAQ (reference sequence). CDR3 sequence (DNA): TGTGCCAGCAGCTACAGGGAAAGAGCCTACGAGCAGTACTTC. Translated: CASSYRERAYEQYF.

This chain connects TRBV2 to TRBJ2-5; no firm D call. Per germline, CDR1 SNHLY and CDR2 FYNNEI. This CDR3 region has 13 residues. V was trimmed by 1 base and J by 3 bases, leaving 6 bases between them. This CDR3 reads CASSEEEKETQYF. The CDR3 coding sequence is TGTGCCAGCAGTGAAGAGGAGAAAGAGACCCAGTACTTC.

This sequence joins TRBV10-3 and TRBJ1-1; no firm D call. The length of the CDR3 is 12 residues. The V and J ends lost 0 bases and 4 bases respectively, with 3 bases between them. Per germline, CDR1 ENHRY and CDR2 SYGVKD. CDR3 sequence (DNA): TGTGCCATCAGTGAGTCCGGCACTGAAGCTTTCTTT. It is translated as CAISESGTEAFF.

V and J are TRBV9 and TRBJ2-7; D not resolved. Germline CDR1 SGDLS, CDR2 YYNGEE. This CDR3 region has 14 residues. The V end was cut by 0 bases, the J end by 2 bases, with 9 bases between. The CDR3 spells CASSVGGFPYEQYF. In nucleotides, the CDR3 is TGTGCCAGCAGCGTAGGCGGCTTCCCCTACGAGCAGTACTTC.

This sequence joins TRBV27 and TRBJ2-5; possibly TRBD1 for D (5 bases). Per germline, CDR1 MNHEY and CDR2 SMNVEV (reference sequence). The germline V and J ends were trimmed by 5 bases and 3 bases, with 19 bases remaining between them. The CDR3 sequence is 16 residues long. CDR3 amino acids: CASSPQPLKGKETQYF. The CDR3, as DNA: TGTGCCAGCAGTCCACAGCCCCTCAAGGGGAAAGAGACCCAGTACTTC.

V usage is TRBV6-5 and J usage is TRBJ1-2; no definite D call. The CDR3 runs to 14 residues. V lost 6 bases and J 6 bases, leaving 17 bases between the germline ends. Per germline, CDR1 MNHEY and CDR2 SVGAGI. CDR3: CASSPRRGRDGYTF. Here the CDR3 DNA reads TGTGCCAGCAGCCCCCGGAGAGGGCGTGATGGCTACACCTTC.

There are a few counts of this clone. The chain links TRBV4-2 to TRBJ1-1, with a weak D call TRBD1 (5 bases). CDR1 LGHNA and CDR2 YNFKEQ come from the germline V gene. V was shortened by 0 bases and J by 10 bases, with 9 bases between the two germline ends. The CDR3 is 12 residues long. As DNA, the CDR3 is TGTGCCAGCAGCCAAGATTACAGGTCAGCTTTCTTT. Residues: CASSQDYRSAFF.

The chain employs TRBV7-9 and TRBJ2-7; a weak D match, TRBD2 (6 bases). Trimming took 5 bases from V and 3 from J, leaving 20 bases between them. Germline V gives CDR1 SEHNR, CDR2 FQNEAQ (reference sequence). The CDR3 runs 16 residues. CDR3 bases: TGTGCCAGCAGCCAGTTCGGGTGGGAGGACTTCTACGAGCAGTACTTC. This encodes CASSQFGWEDFYEQYF.

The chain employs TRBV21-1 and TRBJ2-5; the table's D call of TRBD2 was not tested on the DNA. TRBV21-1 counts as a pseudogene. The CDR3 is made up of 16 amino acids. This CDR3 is CASSKGLAWGQETQYF. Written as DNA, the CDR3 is TGTGCCAGCAGCAAAGGACTAGCTTGGGGCCAAGAGACCCAGTACTTC.

CDR3 region: CASSPRLAGAYNEQFF. In nucleotides, the CDR3 is TGTGCCAGCAGCCCACGACTAGCGGGGGCCTACAATGAGCAGTTCTTC. The chain employs TRBV7-9 and TRBJ2-1; 12 positions agree with TRBD2. Trimming removed 5 bases from V and 2 bases from J; junction bases left unmatched: 4. Germline loops: CDR1 SEHNR, CDR2 FQNEAQ (reference sequence). CDR3 size: 16 residues.

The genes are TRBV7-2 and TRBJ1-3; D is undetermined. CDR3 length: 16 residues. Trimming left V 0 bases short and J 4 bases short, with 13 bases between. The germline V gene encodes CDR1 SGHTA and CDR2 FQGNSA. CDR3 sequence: CASSLAFGGRGNTIYF. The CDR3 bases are TGTGCCAGCAGCTTAGCTTTCGGAGGGCGAGGAAACACCATATATTTT.

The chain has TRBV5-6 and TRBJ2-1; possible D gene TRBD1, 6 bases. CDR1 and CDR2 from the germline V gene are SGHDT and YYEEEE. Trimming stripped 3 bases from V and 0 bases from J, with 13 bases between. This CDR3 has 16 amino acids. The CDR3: CASSSGQPDSYNEQFF. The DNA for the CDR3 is TGTGCCAGCAGCTCTGGACAGCCGGACTCCTACAATGAGCAGTTCTTC.

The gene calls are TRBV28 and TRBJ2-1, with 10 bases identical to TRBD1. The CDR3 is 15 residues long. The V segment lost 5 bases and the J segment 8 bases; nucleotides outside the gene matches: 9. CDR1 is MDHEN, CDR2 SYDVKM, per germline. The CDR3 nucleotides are TGTGCCAGCAGTGGGAGACAGGGGGCAATATATGAGCAGTTCTTC. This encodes CASSGRQGAIYEQFF.

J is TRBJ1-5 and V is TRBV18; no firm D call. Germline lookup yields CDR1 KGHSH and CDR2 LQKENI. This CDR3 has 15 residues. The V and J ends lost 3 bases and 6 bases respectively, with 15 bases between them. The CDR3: CASSPTSGGSQPQHF. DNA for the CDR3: TGTGCCAGCTCACCCACCTCCGGAGGTAGTCAGCCCCAGCATTTT.